This T cell receptor (beta chain) was sequenced for a study of T-cell reconstitution after alpha-beta-depleted transplantation in children. Unique molecular identifiers were used to barcode this TCRbeta library. TCRdb re-called the PCR reads through MiXCR, storing one row per CDR3 protein. The sample carries 640,000 or so distinct CDR3 sequences, over 15% recorded once. There are 13 residues in the CDR3. Trimming left V 8 bases short and J 2 bases short, with 10 bases between. The material sequenced was PBMCs from the stem cell graft donor, taken from the stem cell graft. The rearrangement joins TRBV12-3 or TRBV12-4 to TRBJ1-5; no clear D gene. The source of this sequence is a human donor who donated a stem cell graft to a child with acute myeloid leukemia. CDR3 amino acids: CASGEERNQPQHF. The CDR3 nucleotides read TGTGCCAGCGGAGAGGAGCGCAATCAGCCCCAGCATTTT.